The T cell receptor (beta chain) under discussion was sequenced for a study of cytomegalovirus exposure and HLA in healthy donors. Overall study results and limits: Accounts indicate the classifier identified cytomegalovirus status with strong specificity and sensitivity.

Libraries were prepared by immunoSEQ multiplex PCR; TCRdb keeps only in-frame clonotypes and omits some of them. The sample lists around 250,000 clones, roughly 91% seen once, with approximately 3.1% in the top ten. For this clone: Its antigen is as yet unknown.

V was clipped by 5 bases and J by 3 bases, with 15 bases between them. The CDR3 consists of 15 residues. Germline CDR1 and CDR2: MDHEN and SYDVKM. The donors were members of the roughly 120-subject validation cohort (separate from the roughly 670-subject first cohort). The receptor was derived from a woman aged 25 to 39 in good health and CMV-seronegative. Sequencing input: PBMCs. The genes are TRBV28 and TRBJ2-3; perhaps TRBD1 as D (5 bases). CDR3 protein: CASSPRDWVTDTQYF. CDR3 nucleotides: TGTGCCAGCAGTCCCAGGGATTGGGTGACAGATACGCAGTATTTT.